This passage covers 10 T cell receptor beta chains from one sample sequenced in a study of T-cell reconstitution after alpha-beta-depleted transplantation in children. Using unique molecular identifiers, the investigators prepared the TCRbeta library. TCRdb re-called the PCR reads with MiXCR, one entry per CDR3 protein. The sample lists 200,000 to 250,000 distinct CDR3 sequences; just under 8.5% were seen once. Material: PBMCs, mostly from graft donor cells, obtained 180 days after TCRalphabeta/CD19-depleted stem cell transplant. These TCRs come from a male patient younger than 18 who had a stem cell transplant for acute lymphoblastic leukemia, so the T cells may come from the graft donor.

This clonotype was counted ten times or more. The rearrangement links TRBV12-3 or TRBV12-4 to TRBJ2-1; 8 bases map to TRBD2. The CDR3 sequence is 16 residues long. Trimming took 7 bases from V and 4 from J; bases not matched to a gene: 12. CDR3 region: CASTLLLTSEYNEQFF. CDR3 nucleotide sequence: TGTGCCAGCACCTTACTCTTGACTAGCGAGTACAATGAGCAGTTCTTC.

This clonotype occurred many times. This chain joins TRBV9 and TRBJ2-1, with D hard to call. V was shortened by 0 bases and J by 15 bases, with 19 bases between the two germline ends. This CDR3 contains 14 residues. CDR1 SGDLS and CDR2 YYNGEE come from the germline V gene. CDR3 sequence: CASSVVREGAARFF. The CDR3 DNA sequence: TGTGCCAGCAGCGTAGTAAGGGAAGGTGCAGCACGGTTCTTC.

This clonotype was seen ten or more times. The J gene is TRBJ1-3, the V gene TRBV5-5; D ambiguous. This CDR3 region has 13 residues. Germline loops: CDR1 SGHKS, CDR2 YYEKEE (reference sequence). Trimming shortened V by 3 bases and J by 3 bases, and 7 bases separated the two germline ends. CDR3 amino acids: CASSSLGGNTIYF. CDR3 sequence (DNA): TGTGCCAGCAGCTCTCTGGGTGGAAACACCATATATTTT. Complete variable domain (other parts from reference TRBV5-5 and TRBJ1-3): DAGVTQSPTHLIKTRGQQVTLRCSPISGHKSVSWYQQVLGQGPQFIFQYYEKEERGRGNFPDRFSARQFPNYSSELNVNALLLGDSALYLCASSSLGGNTIYFGEGSWLTVV.

This clonotype was recorded at least ten times. The chain combines TRBV18 with TRBJ1-6, with 8 bases that match TRBD1. CDR1 KGHSH and CDR2 LQKENI come from the germline V gene. The V segment lost 3 bases and the J segment 7 bases; nucleotides outside the gene matches: 8. The CDR3 has 16 residues. CDR3 sequence (DNA): TGTGCCAGCTCACCGGGGAGGCGGACAGGGAATTCACCCCTCCACTTT. As protein: CASSPGRRTGNSPLHF.

This clonotype was counted at least ten times. V and J are TRBV4-1 and TRBJ1-5; D is ambiguous. The germline CDR1 and CDR2 sequences are MGHRA and YSYEKL. The CDR3 totals 15 residues. V was trimmed by 1 base and J by 7 bases, leaving 14 bases between them. CDR3: CASSQGGGMKQPQHF. In DNA, the CDR3 is TGCGCCAGCAGCCAAGGAGGTGGGATGAAACAGCCCCAGCATTTT.

Many counts were recorded for this clonotype. J is TRBJ2-5 and V is TRBV29-1; no clear D. The CDR3 length is 13 residues. The germline CDR1 and CDR2 sequences are SQVTM and ANQGSEA. Trimming left V 4 bases short and J 5 bases short, with 14 bases between. This CDR3 reads CSVVIQPRETQYF. CDR3 in DNA: TGCAGCGTTGTTATTCAACCCCGGGAGACCCAGTACTTC. Variable domain in full (rest from reference TRBV29-1 and TRBJ2-5): SAVISQKPSRDICQRGTSLTIQCQVDSQVTMMFWYRQQPGQSLTLIATANQGSEATYESGFVIDKFPISRPNLTFSTLTVSNMSPEDSSIYLCSVVIQPRETQYFGPGTRLLVL.

This clonotype was seen many times. The chain combines TRBV20-1 with TRBJ1-1; 7 bases are shared with TRBD1. After removal of 2 bases from V and 8 bases from J, the junction contained 5 bases not matched to a gene. Looked up from germline, CDR1 is DFQATT and CDR2 is SNEGSKA (reference sequence). The CDR3 consists of 12 residues. In DNA, the CDR3 is TGCAGTGCTAGACGGACAGGCCACGAAGCTTTCTTT. Amino acids: CSARRTGHEAFF.

This clonotype was seen many times. The chain has TRBV3-1 and TRBJ2-3, with TRBD2 matching over 10 bases. The V and J ends lost 0 bases and 11 bases, in that order; junction bases with no gene match: 11. The length of the CDR3 is 16 residues. Germline V gene sequence: CDR1 LGHDT, CDR2 YNNKEL (reference sequence). The CDR3 sequence is CASSQDRTSGGQKQYF. In DNA form, the CDR3 reads TGTGCCAGCAGCCAAGATCGGACTAGCGGAGGACAAAAGCAGTATTTT.

The sample holds many counts of this clonotype. This chain uses TRBV12-3 or TRBV12-4 with TRBJ1-1; D is perhaps TRBD1 (5 bases). There are 13 residues in the CDR3. The V end was cut by 5 bases, the J end by 8 bases, with 15 bases between. For the CDR3, the DNA is TGTGCCAGCAGTCCAGGGACGGACTTGGAAGCTTTCTTT. Translated: CASSPGTDLEAFF.

The chain joins TRBV6-1 to TRBJ2-7; 7 positions agree with TRBD1. CDR3 length equals 14 residues. CDR1 is MNHNS and CDR2 is SASEGT in the germline V gene. V lost 6 bases and J lost 3; bases outside the gene matches: 8. The CDR3 sequence is CASRFPGGNYEQYF. The CDR3, as DNA: TGTGCCAGCAGGTTCCCAGGGGGTAACTACGAGCAGTACTTC.